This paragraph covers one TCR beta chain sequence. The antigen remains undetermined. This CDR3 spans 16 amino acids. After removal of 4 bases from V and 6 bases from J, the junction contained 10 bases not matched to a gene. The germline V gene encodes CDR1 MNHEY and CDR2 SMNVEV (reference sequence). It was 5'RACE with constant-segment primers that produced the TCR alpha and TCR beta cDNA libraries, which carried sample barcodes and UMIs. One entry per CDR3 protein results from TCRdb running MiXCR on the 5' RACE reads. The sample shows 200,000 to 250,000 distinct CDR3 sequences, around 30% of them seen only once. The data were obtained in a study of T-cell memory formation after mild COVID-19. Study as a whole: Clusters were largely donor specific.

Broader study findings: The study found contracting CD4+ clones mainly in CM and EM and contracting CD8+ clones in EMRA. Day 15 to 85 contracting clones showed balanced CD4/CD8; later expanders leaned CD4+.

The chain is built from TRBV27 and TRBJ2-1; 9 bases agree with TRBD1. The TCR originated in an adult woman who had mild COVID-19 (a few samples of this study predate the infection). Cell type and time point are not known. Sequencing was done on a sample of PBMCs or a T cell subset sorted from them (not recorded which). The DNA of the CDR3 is TGTGCCAGCAGTTCCGTTCCGGGACAGGGAGGCAATGAGCAGTTCTTC. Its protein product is CASSSVPGQGGNEQFF.